Included here is one T cell receptor beta chain sequence, with context. The target antigen is unknown. Unique molecular identifiers were present in the TCR beta cDNA libraries. TCRdb itself ran the PCR reads through MiXCR, one entry per CDR3 protein. Of some 690,000 distinct CDR3 sequences listed, less than 35% are singletons. This entry is derived from a study of post-analysis software for immune sequencing data. The study, taken as a whole, reports: Five or six TRBV segments (TRBV5-6, TRBV5-1 and TRBV20-1 among them) occurred more frequently in patients than in controls. The study found significantly lower normalized Chao1 diversity in multiple sclerosis patients than in controls.

The CDR3 has 15 residues. V gave up 3 bases and J gave up 4 bases, with 14 bases separating them. Germline loops: CDR1 SGHTA, CDR2 FQGNSA. The J gene is TRBJ2-3, the V gene TRBV7-2; D remains ambiguous. This TCR derives from a girl aged 5 to 17 with multiple sclerosis. Sequencing was carried out using blood. CDR3 protein: CASSLRSTVADTQYF. The CDR3 region has the DNA TGTGCCAGCAGCTTGAGATCAACGGTAGCAGATACGCAGTATTTT.